These 16 T cell receptor beta chains were sequenced from one sample in a study of shared clonotypes between healthy human individuals. CD8 cells classed as naive were CD45RO-negative and positively selected for CCR7, excluding terminally differentiated effector memory CD45RA+ cells. Assay used: immunoSEQ multiplex PCR; TCRdb lists only in-frame clones, some missing. Among hundreds of thousands of clones listed, over 90% were seen once. The sequenced material came from naive CD8+ T cells sorted from blood. The receptors were gathered from a man aged 25-45 years in good health.

The V gene is TRBV4-1, the J gene TRBJ2-7, with 10 bases fitting TRBD2. With 4 bases clipped from V and 2 bases from J, the junction kept 5 bases outside the gene matches. CDR1 is MGHRA and CDR2 is YSYEKL in the germline V gene. CDR3 length equals 15 residues. CDR3 sequence reads: CASSPSGTSAYEQYF. The CDR3, as DNA: TGCGCCAGCAGCCCGTCCGGGACTAGCGCCTACGAGCAGTACTTC.

The chain carries TRBV10-2 and TRBJ1-2; D is unresolved. The V gene lost 3 bases and the J gene lost 4 bases, with 15 bases spanning the gap. Germline loops: CDR1 WSHSY, CDR2 SAAADI. The CDR3 consists of 15 residues. CDR3 amino acids: CASSERLPGRYGYTF. The CDR3 nucleotides are TGCGCCAGCAGTGAACGGCTCCCCGGCCGCTATGGCTACACCTTC.

The chain has TRBV10-1 and TRBJ2-3; D unclear. The CDR3 is 16 residues long. Germline CDR1 WNHNN, CDR2 SYGVQD (reference sequence). V dropped 0 bases and J dropped 0 bases, with 10 bases sitting between them. In nucleotides, the CDR3 is TGCGCCAGCAGTGAGTCGGCATCCCCTAGCACAGATACGCAGTATTTT. The encoded protein is CASSESASPSTDTQYF.

The CDR3 DNA is TGTGCCAGCAGCTCTCCCCGGGCTCACGAGCAGTACTTC. It is translated as CASSSPRAHEQYF. The chain uses TRBV7-9 and TRBJ2-7; unclear D gene. The CDR3 totals 13 residues. Germline lookup yields CDR1 SEHNR and CDR2 FQNEAQ (reference sequence). Trimming took off 4 bases at V and 5 bases at J, with 12 bases between the two ends.

This chain links TRBV27 with TRBJ1-5, with 9 bases fitting TRBD1. Trimming removed 6 bases from V and 5 bases from J; junction bases left unmatched: 5. Per the germline V gene, CDR1 is MNHEY and CDR2 is SMNVEV (reference sequence). This CDR3 is built from 14 residues. The CDR3 coding sequence is TGTGCCAGCAGCGTACAGGGGGCCGATCAGCCCCAGCATTTT. It yields the protein CASSVQGADQPQHF.

J is TRBJ2-7 and V is TRBV10-1; D may correspond to TRBD1 or TRBD2 (5 bases each). This CDR3 region has 14 residues. With 2 bases removed from V and 5 bases from J, the gap between germline ends came to 13 bases. CDR1 WNHNN and CDR2 SYGVQD come from the germline V gene (reference sequence). DNA of the CDR3: TGCGCCAGCAGTGAGGGTGGGGCCGGGAACGAGCAGTACTTC. Translation: CASSEGGAGNEQYF.

This chain links TRBV7-2 with TRBJ1-1, with TRBD1 identical over 7 bases. Germline CDR1 SGHTA, CDR2 FQGNSA. The CDR3 is 16 residues long. The V segment lost 2 bases and the J segment 4 bases; nucleotides outside the gene matches: 10. CDR3 bases: TGTGCCAGCAGCTTATACCCAACAGGGGTGGGCACTGAAGCTTTCTTT. Residues: CASSLYPTGVGTEAFF.

This clone was detected only once. The V call is TRBV10-1, the J call TRBJ2-7, with TRBD2 as a possible D gene (5 bases). V was trimmed by 0 bases and J by 5 bases, leaving 14 bases between them. This CDR3 spans 15 amino acids. CDR1 is WNHNN and CDR2 is SYGVQD in the germline V gene (reference sequence). CDR3 region: CASSESEAEPHEQYF. Written as DNA, the CDR3 is TGCGCCAGCAGTGAGTCGGAAGCGGAACCCCACGAGCAGTACTTC.

This clone was seen a single time. This rearrangement joins TRBV14 to TRBJ2-6; D unclear. Germline assignment: CDR1 SGHDN and CDR2 FVKESK. The CDR3 runs to 19 residues. The V gene lost 4 bases and the J gene lost 4 bases, with 23 bases spanning the gap. CDR3 in DNA: TGTGCCAGCAGCCCAAGATATGGAACGGAGATAGGGGGGGCCAACGTCCTGACTTTC. Translating it yields CASSPRYGTEIGGANVLTF.

The chain couples TRBV19 to TRBJ1-5; D possibly corresponds to TRBD1 (5 bases). Germline CDR1 and CDR2: LNHDA and SQIVND (reference sequence). This CDR3 region has 15 residues. The V end was cut by 7 bases, the J end by 4 bases, with 17 bases between. This CDR3 is CASNPIAGGNQPQHF. CDR3 bases: TGTGCCAGTAATCCGATCGCGGGGGGAAATCAGCCCCAGCATTTT.

Regarding this clone: One end of the junction fails to match germline, which may point to a read error. The chain links TRBV7-7 to TRBJ2-1, with TRBD1 matching 11 bases. Germline loops: CDR1 SSHAT, CDR2 FNYEAQ (reference sequence). The CDR3 covers 15 residues. CDR3 sequence reads: CASSFGTGGIDEQFF. CDR3 coding DNA: TGTGCTAGCAGCTTTGGGACAGGGGGTATCGATGAGCAGTTCTTC.

The chain carries TRBV6-5 and TRBJ2-7; maybe TRBD1 (5 bases). Germline assignment: CDR1 MNHEY and CDR2 SVGAGI. The CDR3 runs to 15 residues. V was clipped by 6 bases and J by 3 bases, with 18 bases between them. The chain's CDR3 is CASSFGSTADYEQYF. CDR3 nucleotides: TGTGCCAGCAGCTTCGGATCGACAGCCGACTACGAGCAGTACTTC.

The CDR3 DNA is TGTGCCAGCAGCCCTCGGACAGGGACCTCCTACGAGCAGTACTTC. Encoded protein: CASSPRTGTSYEQYF. This chain connects TRBV28 to TRBJ2-7, with TRBD1 matching over 8 bases. Germline V lookup: CDR1 MDHEN, CDR2 SYDVKM. CDR3 size: 15 residues. J was trimmed by 0 bases and V by 6 bases; bases with no gene match: 7.

J is TRBJ2-5 and V is TRBV5-5; perhaps D is TRBD1 or TRBD2 (6 bases each). V was pared by 6 bases and J by 2 bases, with 20 bases between. In germline, CDR1 is SGHKS, CDR2 YYEKEE (reference sequence). The CDR3 contains 16 residues. The CDR3: CASITGGTGWQETQYF. The DNA for the CDR3 is TGTGCCAGCATTACCGGGGGCACAGGGTGGCAAGAGACCCAGTACTTC.

J is TRBJ2-7 and V is TRBV7-2, with a tentative D call TRBD2 (6 bases). The CDR3 is 14 amino acids. Germline V gene lookup returns CDR1 SGHTA and CDR2 FQGNSA. Trimming removed 5 bases from V and 2 bases from J, with 13 bases in between. CDR3 sequence: CASSTWDLTYEQYF. The CDR3 DNA reads as TGTGCCAGCAGCACCTGGGACTTAACCTACGAGCAGTACTTC.

The chain employs TRBV7-9 and TRBJ1-2; D is ambiguous. This CDR3 region has 13 residues. Looked up from germline, CDR1 is SEHNR and CDR2 is FQNEAQ (reference sequence). Trimming took 7 bases from V and 4 from J, leaving 13 bases between them. The CDR3 spells CASTLATGYGYTF. Here the CDR3 DNA reads TGTGCCAGCACCCTCGCGACGGGCTATGGCTACACCTTC.